This T cell receptor beta chain was identified during a study of Graves' ophthalmopathy and Graves' hyperthyroidism. This clonotype has at least ten counts. V gave up 4 bases and J gave up 2 bases; unmatched junction bases: 10. The germline CDR1 and CDR2 sequences are LNHDA and SQIVND (reference sequence). This CDR3 has 16 amino acids. Amplified TCR beta CDR3 regions were obtained using RNA transcripts as template. The authors performed first-round RT-PCR with HTBI primers and then a second-round multiplex PCR. Via MiXCR, TCRdb re-called the multiplex PCR reads, giving one row per CDR3 protein. This repertoire shows more than 300,000 distinct CDR3 sequences, 17% found once; its top ten account for around 2.4%.

The rearrangement joins TRBV19 to TRBJ1-2, with 7 bases identical to TRBD1. This clonotype was obtained from an adult woman with stable Graves' hyperthyroidism. The sequencing sample was made of peripheral blood. CDR3 nucleotide sequence: TGTGCCAGTAGTACTAACCGGGACAGTGAAAACTATGGCTACACCTTC. Translated, it gives CASSTNRDSENYGYTF. Full variable domain (outside the CDR3, taken from reference TRBV19 and TRBJ1-2): DGGITQSPKYLFRKEGQNVTLSCEQNLNHDAMYWYRQDPGQGLRLIYYSQIVNDFQKGDIAEGYSVSREKKESFPLTVTSAQKNPTAFYLCASSTNRDSENYGYTFGSGTRLTVV.